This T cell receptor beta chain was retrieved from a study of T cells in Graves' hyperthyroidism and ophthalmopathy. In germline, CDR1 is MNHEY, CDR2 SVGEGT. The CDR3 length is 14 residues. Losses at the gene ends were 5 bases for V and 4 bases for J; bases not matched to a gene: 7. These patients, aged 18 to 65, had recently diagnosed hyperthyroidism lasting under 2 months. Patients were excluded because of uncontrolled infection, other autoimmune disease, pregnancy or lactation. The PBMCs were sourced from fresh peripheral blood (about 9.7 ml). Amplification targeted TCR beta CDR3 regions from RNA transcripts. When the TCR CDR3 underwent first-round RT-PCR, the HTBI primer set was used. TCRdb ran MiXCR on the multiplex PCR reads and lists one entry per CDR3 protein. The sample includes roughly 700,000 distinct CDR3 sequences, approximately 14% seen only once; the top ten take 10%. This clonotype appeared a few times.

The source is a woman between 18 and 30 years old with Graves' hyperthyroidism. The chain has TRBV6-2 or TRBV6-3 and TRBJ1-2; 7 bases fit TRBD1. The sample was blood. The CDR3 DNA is TGTGCCAGCAGTCCAGGGGGTTTCGGCTATGGCTACACCTTC. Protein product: CASSPGGFGYGYTF.